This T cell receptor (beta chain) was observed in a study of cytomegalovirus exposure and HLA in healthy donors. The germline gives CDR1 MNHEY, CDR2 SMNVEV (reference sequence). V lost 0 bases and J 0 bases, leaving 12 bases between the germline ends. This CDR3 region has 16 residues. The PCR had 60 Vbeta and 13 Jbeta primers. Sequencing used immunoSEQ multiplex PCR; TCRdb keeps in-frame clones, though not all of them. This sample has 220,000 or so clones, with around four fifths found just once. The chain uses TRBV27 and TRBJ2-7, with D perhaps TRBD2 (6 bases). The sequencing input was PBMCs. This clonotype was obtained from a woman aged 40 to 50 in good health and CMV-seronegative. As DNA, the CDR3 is TGTGCCAGCAGTTTATCAATAGCGGAGCCCTCCTACGAGCAGTACTTC. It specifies CASSLSIAEPSYEQYF.